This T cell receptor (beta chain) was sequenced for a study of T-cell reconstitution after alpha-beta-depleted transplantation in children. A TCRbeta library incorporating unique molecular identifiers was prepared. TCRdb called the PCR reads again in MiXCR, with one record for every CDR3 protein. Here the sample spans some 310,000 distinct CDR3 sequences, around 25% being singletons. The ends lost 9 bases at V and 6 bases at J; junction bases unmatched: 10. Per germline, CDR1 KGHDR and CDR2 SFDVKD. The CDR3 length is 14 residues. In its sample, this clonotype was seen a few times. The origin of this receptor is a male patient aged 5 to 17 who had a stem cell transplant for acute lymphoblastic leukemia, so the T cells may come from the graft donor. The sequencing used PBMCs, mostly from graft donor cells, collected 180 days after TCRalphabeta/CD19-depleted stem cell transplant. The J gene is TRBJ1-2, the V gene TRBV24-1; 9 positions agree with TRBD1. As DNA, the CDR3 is TGTGCCACCGGGGATAGTGGGACAGGGCATGGCTACACCTTC. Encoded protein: CATGDSGTGHGYTF.